Shown below are 8 T cell receptor beta chains from a single sample sequenced in a study of T-cell memory formation after mild COVID-19. Each CDR3 protein is one row after TCRdb ran MiXCR on the 5' RACE reads. The profile covers hundreds of thousands of distinct CDR3 sequences, with more than 20% appearing a single time and 8.5% to 9% taken by the ten largest. The sequenced sample was PBMCs or a T cell subset sorted from them (not recorded which). The receptors come from an adult woman who had mild COVID-19 (a few samples of this study predate the infection). Cell type and time point are not known.

This clonotype was detected a few times. The chain links TRBV18 to TRBJ1-1; 7 bases are shared with TRBD1. The CDR3 covers 15 residues. Germline lookup yields CDR1 KGHSH and CDR2 LQKENI. V lost 6 bases and J lost 0; bases outside the gene matches: 7. The CDR3 nucleotides read TGTGCCAGCTCGTTCAACAGGGGCATGAACACTGAAGCTTTCTTT. Its protein product is CASSFNRGMNTEAFF.

The chain is built from TRBV7-2 and TRBJ2-7, with D maybe TRBD1 (5 bases). Trimming removed 5 bases at V and 5 bases at J, with 16 bases between. The CDR3 loop spans 14 amino acids. Looked up from germline, CDR1 is SGHTA and CDR2 is FQGNSA. CDR3 protein: CASSHSRDRHEQYF. CDR3 DNA: TGTGCCAGCAGCCATTCCAGGGATCGGCACGAGCAGTACTTC.

The chain joins TRBV20-1 to TRBJ2-1; TRBD1 matches at 7 bases. J was trimmed by 0 bases and V by 6 bases; bases with no gene match: 5. Germline CDR1 reads DFQATT; CDR2 reads SNEGSKA (reference sequence). There are 14 residues in the CDR3. CDR3 coding DNA: TGCAGTGCCAATACAGGGGACTCCTACAATGAGCAGTTCTTC. Translated: CSANTGDSYNEQFF.

This sequence joins TRBV2 and TRBJ2-2; 8 positions match TRBD1. V dropped 6 bases and J dropped 4; count of bases not matched to a gene: 13. The CDR3 sequence is 17 residues long. CDR1 is SNHLY and CDR2 is FYNNEI in the germline V gene. In nucleotides, the CDR3 is TGTGCCAGCAGCCTGACCGGGACAGGAGTACTCACCGGGGAGCTGTTTTTT. This codes for CASSLTGTGVLTGELFF.

This clonotype was seen only a few times. This chain uses TRBV5-1 with TRBJ2-3, with D maybe TRBD1 (6 bases). The germline V and J ends were trimmed by 0 bases and 4 bases, with 12 bases remaining between them. Germline values: CDR1 SGHRS, CDR2 YFSETQ. This CDR3 comprises 15 residues. CDR3 nucleotide sequence: TGCGCCAGCAGCTTGGAGACAGGTCGGGCAGATACGCAGTATTTT. Amino acids: CASSLETGRADTQYF.

Here the CDR3 reads CASNQGRIQPQHF. CDR3 DNA: TGTGCCAGCAACCAGGGAAGAATTCAGCCCCAGCATTTT. V usage is TRBV12-3 or TRBV12-4 and J usage is TRBJ1-5; TRBD1 is a possible D gene (5 bases). V was pared by 7 bases and J by 6 bases, with 13 bases between. This CDR3 has 13 residues.

In this sample, this clonotype turned up a few times. The junction departs from germline at one end; a sequencing error may be responsible. The rearrangement links TRBV29-1 to TRBJ2-1, with D possibly matching TRBD2 (6 bases). Per germline, CDR1 SQVTM and CDR2 ANQGSEA. This CDR3 has 15 amino acids. The CDR3 region is CSVAGNGDSHNEQFF. CDR3 bases: TGCAGCGTTGCGGGAAATGGGGACTCCCACAATGAGCAGTTCTTC.

This clonotype was seen more than once but under ten times. V is TRBV7-9 and J is TRBJ2-3; D gene ambiguous. The germline V gene encodes CDR1 SEHNR and CDR2 FQNEAQ (reference sequence). The CDR3 has 14 residues. Deletions cut 5 bases from V and 5 bases from J, with 14 bases between. This chain's CDR3 is CASSPPGAVDTQYF. In DNA form, the CDR3 reads TGTGCCAGCAGCCCCCCGGGTGCCGTAGATACGCAGTATTTT.